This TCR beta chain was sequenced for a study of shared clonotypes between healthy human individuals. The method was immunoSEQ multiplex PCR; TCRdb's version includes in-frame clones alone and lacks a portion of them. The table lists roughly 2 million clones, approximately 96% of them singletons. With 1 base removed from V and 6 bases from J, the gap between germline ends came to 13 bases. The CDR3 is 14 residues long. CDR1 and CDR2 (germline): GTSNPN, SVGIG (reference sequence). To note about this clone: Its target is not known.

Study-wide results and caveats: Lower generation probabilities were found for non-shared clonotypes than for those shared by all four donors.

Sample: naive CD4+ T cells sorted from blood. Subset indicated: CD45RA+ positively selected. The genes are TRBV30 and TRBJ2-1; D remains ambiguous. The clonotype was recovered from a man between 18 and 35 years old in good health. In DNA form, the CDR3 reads TGTGCCTGGAGTGGGATATTGACGGGCAATGAGCAGTTCTTC. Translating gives CAWSGILTGNEQFF.